Presented here are 11 T cell receptor beta chains from one specimen sequenced in a study of cytomegalovirus exposure and HLA in healthy donors. It was with 60 Vbeta and 13 Jbeta primers that the PCR ran. Data came from immunoSEQ multiplex PCR; TCRdb stores just in-frame clones and leaves some out. The table has around 130,000 clones, around 67% seen once. Sequencing was carried out using PBMCs. Receptors originate from a woman in her thirties or forties in good health and CMV-seropositive.

The chain carries TRBV7-9 and TRBJ2-7, with 9 positions matching TRBD2. Germline loops: CDR1 SEHNR, CDR2 FQNEAQ (reference sequence). V shed 6 bases, J shed 4 bases, and the junction held 10 bases outside the gene matches. The CDR3 is 15 residues long. CDR3: CASSREAGGPYEQYF. For the CDR3, the DNA is TGTGCCAGCAGTCGGGAGGCGGGAGGGCCATACGAGCAGTACTTC.

V usage is TRBV9 and J usage is TRBJ2-1; 7 bases fit TRBD2. The V and J ends lost 3 bases and 4 bases, in that order; junction bases with no gene match: 10. This CDR3 has 16 amino acids. The germline V gene encodes CDR1 SGDLS and CDR2 YYNGEE. CDR3 in amino acids: CASSAGGLADYNEQFF. In DNA, the CDR3 is TGTGCCAGCAGCGCCGGCGGGCTAGCGGATTACAATGAGCAGTTCTTC.

This clone was observed a handful of times. The V gene is TRBV27, the J gene TRBJ1-1, with 9 bases aligning to TRBD1. The CDR3 covers 16 residues. Germline V gives CDR1 MNHEY, CDR2 SMNVEV (reference sequence). V gave up 5 bases and J gave up 5 bases; unmatched junction bases: 12. This CDR3 is CASSNRGRDGGTEAFF. CDR3 nucleotide sequence: TGTGCCAGCAGTAACAGGGGGCGGGATGGAGGAACTGAAGCTTTCTTT.

The chain has TRBV4-1 and TRBJ1-5; D unresolved. V lost 0 bases to trimming and J lost 2 bases, with 8 bases between them. CDR3 size: 15 residues. CDR1 is MGHRA, CDR2 YSYEKL, per germline. The CDR3 loop reads CASSQERGGNQPQHF. The CDR3 coding sequence is TGCGCCAGCAGCCAAGAGCGAGGCGGCAATCAGCCCCAGCATTTT.

The J gene is TRBJ1-2, the V gene TRBV5-1, with 8 nucleotides matching TRBD1. Germline assignment: CDR1 SGHRS and CDR2 YFSETQ. The CDR3 is 16 residues long. V gave up 4 bases and J gave up 4 bases; unmatched junction bases: 12. The CDR3, as DNA: TGCGCCAGCAGCCTAAAACCGGGACAGGAAGCCTATGGCTACACCTTC. Amino acids: CASSLKPGQEAYGYTF.

A few counts support this clone. The rearrangement uses TRBV28 and TRBJ1-1; TRBD1 matches at 9 bases. V was pared by 4 bases and J by 7 bases, with 13 bases of the junction left unmatched. This CDR3 is built from 16 residues. The germline CDR1 and CDR2 sequences are MDHEN and SYDVKM. The CDR3 spells CASSSGQGKVWGEAFF. In DNA, the CDR3 is TGTGCCAGCAGTTCCGGACAGGGGAAAGTTTGGGGTGAAGCTTTCTTT.

A few counts support this clone. The genes are TRBV6-1 and TRBJ1-5; unclear D gene. Per the germline V gene, CDR1 is MNHNS and CDR2 is SASEGT. V gave up 6 bases and J gave up 0 bases, with 12 bases separating them. This CDR3 has 15 amino acids. The DNA for the CDR3 is TGTGCCAGCAGAAATGGCGGTCCTAGCAATCAGCCCCAGCATTTT. As protein: CASRNGGPSNQPQHF.

Concerning this clone: Other DNA variants within this sample encode the same CDR3. The J gene is TRBJ1-2, the V gene TRBV27; D call uncertain. Germline V gives CDR1 MNHEY, CDR2 SMNVEV (reference sequence). V was cut by 8 bases and J by 4 bases, with 8 bases left in between. This CDR3 has 11 residues. CDR3 DNA sequence: TGTGCCAGCTCTCCGGGCTATGGCTACACCTTC. It translates to CASSPGYGYTF.

The V gene is TRBV28, the J gene TRBJ2-1, with 7 bases identical to TRBD2. Looked up from germline, CDR1 is MDHEN and CDR2 is SYDVKM. Losses at the gene ends were 8 bases for V and 4 bases for J; bases not matched to a gene: 5. CDR3 length: 13 amino acids. CDR3 protein: CASDTSAYNEQFF. CDR3 in DNA: TGTGCCAGCGACACTAGCGCGTACAATGAGCAGTTCTTC.

Remarks on this clone: The CDR3 ends on some other residue instead of the conserved phenylalanine or tryptophan, so this is likely a read error. The V call is TRBV30, the J call TRBJ2-3, with D maybe TRBD1 (5 bases). Germline values: CDR1 GTSNPN, CDR2 SVGIG (reference sequence). CDR3 length: 14 amino acids. The V and J ends lost 4 bases and 4 bases respectively, with 15 bases between them. CDR3: CAWTRGGVADTQYS. In DNA, the CDR3 is TGTGCCTGGACTAGGGGTGGGGTCGCAGATACGCAGTATTCT.

CDR3 loop: CASSFVSHGEEAFF. CDR3 DNA sequence: TGTGCCAGCAGCTTTGTTTCGCATGGAGAGGAAGCTTTCTTT. J is TRBJ1-1 and V is TRBV5-6; D is unclear. V lost 2 bases and J 8 bases, leaving 16 bases between the germline ends. This CDR3 is built from 14 residues. Germline CDR1 SGHDT, CDR2 YYEEEE.